This T cell receptor (beta chain) is from a study of T cell responses to AZD1222 COVID-19 vaccine. The study's findings and limits: Seropositivity was recorded at baseline in only a handful of AZD1222 recipients. Clonal diversity was possibly underestimated, and the donors were mostly white British, with more females.

Comment on this clone: No antigen is known for it.

V dropped 4 bases and J dropped 8 bases, with 11 bases sitting between them. This CDR3 region has 12 residues. Germline CDR1 and CDR2: MNHNY and SVGAGI (reference sequence). TCRdb's table, derived via immunoSEQ multiplex PCR, lists solely in-frame clones and lacks some. The sample includes about 70,000 clones, approximately 90% seen only once; the top ten take around 4.4%. This specimen consisted of peripheral blood, obtained 28 days after the second dose of the MenACWY control vaccine. The TCR comes from an adult who received the MenACWY meningococcal vaccine as a control. V and J are TRBV6-6 and TRBJ1-2; D call uncertain. CDR3 region: CASSSPGFGYTF. The CDR3 DNA is TGTGCCAGCAGTTCTCCGGGCTTCGGCTACACCTTC.